The 31 T cell receptor beta chains below were found in one sample sequenced in a study of blood T cell repertoires in COVID-19. Sequencing was performed with immunoSEQ multiplex PCR; in TCRdb, only in-frame clones are kept and a portion is missing. The table has about 110,000 clones, 60% to 80% seen once; the top ten hold 16%. The specimen sequenced was peripheral blood. The receptors come from a woman older than 75 with active or convalescent COVID-19.

The chain carries TRBV28 and TRBJ1-2; D is possibly TRBD1 (5 bases). Trimming took 5 bases from V and 4 from J, leaving 14 bases between them. From germline, CDR1 is MDHEN and CDR2 SYDVKM. The CDR3 runs 14 residues. Here the CDR3 DNA reads TGTGCCAGCAGTGGGGGGGGAAGACTCTATGGCTACACCTTC. Protein product: CASSGGGRLYGYTF.

V usage is TRBV6-5 and J usage is TRBJ1-5, with 7 bases aligning to TRBD1. The V segment lost 10 bases and the J segment 5 bases; nucleotides outside the gene matches: 8. The CDR3 has 13 amino acids. Germline V gene lookup returns CDR1 MNHEY and CDR2 SVGAGI. The CDR3 here is CATTGAWDQPQHF. CDR3 nucleotides: TGTGCCACTACAGGGGCATGGGATCAGCCCCAGCATTTT.

In this sample, this clone turned up a few times. This chain joins TRBV10-3 and TRBJ2-4, with a possible D match to TRBD2 (6 bases). The V and J ends lost 10 bases and 5 bases respectively, with 15 bases between them. The CDR3 spans 13 residues. From germline, CDR1 is ENHRY and CDR2 SYGVKD. The CDR3 loop is CATEGDSQNIQYF. In DNA form, the CDR3 reads TGTGCCACGGAGGGAGATTCCCAAAACATTCAGTACTTC.

This chain uses TRBV18 with TRBJ2-6; TRBD1 agrees at 9 bases. CDR3 length equals 17 residues. Germline V gene data show CDR1 as KGHSH and CDR2 as LQKENI. V was clipped by 4 bases and J by 3 bases; unmatched bases: 7. The CDR3 DNA sequence: TGTGCCAGCTCACGGGACAGGGCAGGTTTTGGGGCCAACGTCCTGACTTTC. Translating it yields CASSRDRAGFGANVLTF.

This chain uses TRBV18 with TRBJ2-4; 10 positions agree with TRBD1. V dropped 6 bases and J dropped 15; count of bases not matched to a gene: 11. This CDR3 has 13 amino acids. Per the germline V gene, CDR1 is KGHSH and CDR2 is LQKENI. CDR3 sequence: CASSRTGGESWYF. The CDR3 nucleotides are TGTGCCAGCTCCCGGACAGGGGGTGAGAGTTGGTACTTC. Drawing the rest from reference TRBV18 and TRBJ2-4, the complete variable domain is NAGVMQNPRHLVRRRGQEARLRCSPMKGHSHVYWYRQLPEEGLKFMVYLQKENIIDESGMPKERFSAEFPKEGPSILRIQQVVRGDSAAYFCASSRTGGESWYFGAGTRLSVL.

The J gene is TRBJ2-1, the V gene TRBV5-4; 7 nucleotides agree with TRBD2. Trimming at V came to 2 bases and at J to 2 bases, leaving 4 bases not matched to a gene. This CDR3 spans 15 amino acids. Germline V gene sequence: CDR1 SGHNT, CDR2 YYREEE (reference sequence). CDR3 sequence reads: CASSFGGSTYNEQFF. CDR3 coding DNA: TGTGCCAGCAGCTTCGGCGGGAGTACCTACAATGAGCAGTTCTTC.

The chain couples TRBV5-6 to TRBJ2-5; no clear D gene. This CDR3 has 13 amino acids. Germline CDR1 and CDR2: SGHDT and YYEEEE. The V gene lost 0 bases and the J gene lost 5 bases, with 8 bases spanning the gap. In nucleotides, the CDR3 is TGTGCCAGCAGCTTGGGGGTGGGCGAGACCCAGTACTTC. Protein product: CASSLGVGETQYF. Drawing the rest from reference TRBV5-6 and TRBJ2-5, the complete variable domain is DAGVTQSPTHLIKTRGQQVTLRCSPKSGHDTVSWYQQALGQGPQFIFQYYEEEERQRGNFPDRFSGHQFPNYSSELNVNALLLGDSALYLCASSLGVGETQYFGPGTRLLVL.

The chain links TRBV2 to TRBJ2-7; 8 nucleotides line up with TRBD1. Germline lookup yields CDR1 SNHLY and CDR2 FYNNEI. The length of the CDR3 is 14 residues. The ends lost 3 bases at V and 4 bases at J; junction bases unmatched: 5. The CDR3 nucleotides read TGTGCCAGCAGTGAGACAGGGGATTTGTACGAGCAGTACTTC. Protein sequence: CASSETGDLYEQYF.

V is TRBV10-1 and J is TRBJ2-3; D call uncertain. The germline gives CDR1 WNHNN, CDR2 SYGVQD (reference sequence). This CDR3 region has 14 residues. The V gene lost 5 bases and the J gene lost 5 bases, with 14 bases spanning the gap. CDR3 in DNA: TGCGCCAGCAGTCCACTCACCAATATAGATACGCAGTATTTT. Its protein product is CASSPLTNIDTQYF.

This rearrangement joins TRBV3-1 (or the pseudogene TRBV3-2) to TRBJ1-1; D is uncertain. V was cut by 3 bases and J by 4 bases, with 12 bases left in between. Germline CDR1 reads LGHDT; CDR2 reads YNNKEL (reference sequence). The CDR3 sequence is 14 residues long. The CDR3 bases are TGTGCCAGCAGCCACAACACGGGTGGCACTGAAGCTTTCTTT. Protein: CASSHNTGGTEAFF.

The genes are TRBV4-1 and TRBJ2-4; the match to TRBD2 covers 9 bases. CDR3 length: 19 residues. Per the germline V gene, CDR1 is MGHRA and CDR2 is YSYEKL. J gave up 0 bases and V 1 base, and 10 bases lay outside the gene matches. CDR3 sequence (DNA): TGCGCCAGCAGCCAAGGGGACGCCGGGACTAGCTTAGCCAAAAACATTCAGTACTTC. Translated, it gives CASSQGDAGTSLAKNIQYF.

This clone was recorded a few times. The chain carries TRBV11-2 and TRBJ2-2; tentatively, D is TRBD2 (6 bases). V was clipped by 5 bases and J by 6 bases, with 16 bases between them. Germline CDR1 and CDR2: SGHAT and FQNNGV. The CDR3 extends over 15 amino acids. CDR3 nucleotides: TGTGCCAGCAGCACCTCGGGAGCTGGGGCCGGGGAGCTGTTTTTT. Its translation: CASSTSGAGAGELFF.

This chain uses TRBV3-1 (or the pseudogene TRBV3-2) with TRBJ2-7; no clear D gene. The CDR3 is 14 residues long. Germline V gene data show CDR1 as LGHDT and CDR2 as YNNKEL (reference sequence). The V end lost 4 bases, the J end lost 2 bases, and 12 bases lay between the germline ends. As DNA, the CDR3 is TGTGCCAGCAGCCTCGGGTTAGCACCCTACGAGCAGTACTTC. It specifies CASSLGLAPYEQYF.

The rearrangement uses TRBV2 and TRBJ2-3; 7 bases line up with TRBD2. J was trimmed by 5 bases and V by 3 bases; bases with no gene match: 11. Germline loops: CDR1 SNHLY, CDR2 FYNNEI. This CDR3 has 16 amino acids. The CDR3 coding sequence is TGTGCCAGCAGTGACCGGACTAGAGGGTCCCTAGATACGCAGTATTTT. It yields the protein CASSDRTRGSLDTQYF.

V gene TRBV5-1 combines with J gene TRBJ2-5, with TRBD1 identical over 7 bases. This CDR3 is 15 amino acids long. Trimming took 3 bases from V and 5 from J; bases not matched to a gene: 10. Germline assignment: CDR1 SGHRS and CDR2 YFSETQ. CDR3 residues: CASSWTGAARETQYF. Written as DNA, the CDR3 is TGCGCCAGCAGCTGGACAGGAGCGGCCCGGGAGACCCAGTACTTC.

V is TRBV5-1 and J is TRBJ1-4; D is perhaps TRBD1 (5 bases). The CDR3 is 13 amino acids. From germline, CDR1 is SGHRS and CDR2 YFSETQ. Trimming pared 5 bases from V and 8 bases from J, leaving 13 bases between. In DNA, the CDR3 is TGCGCCAGCAGGGAGCCGGGACTCGAAAAACTGTTTTTT. Its protein is CASREPGLEKLFF.

The chain is built from TRBV4-1 and TRBJ2-2; TRBD2 matches 7 bases. Germline lookup yields CDR1 MGHRA and CDR2 YSYEKL. The length of the CDR3 is 15 residues. The V gene end was trimmed by 2 bases and the J gene end by 5 bases; junction bases not matched to a gene: 5. CDR3 nucleotides: TGCGCCAGCAGCCAAATGGGAGGGGAAACCGGGGAGCTGTTTTTT. Protein: CASSQMGGETGELFF.

The genes are TRBV5-4 and TRBJ2-5; a possible D gene is TRBD2 (6 bases). This CDR3 contains 12 residues. CDR1 is SGHNT and CDR2 is YYREEE in the germline V gene (reference sequence). Trimming stripped 5 bases from V and 2 bases from J, with 7 bases between. The CDR3 sequence is CASRAGQETQYF. CDR3 in DNA: TGTGCCAGCAGAGCGGGTCAAGAGACCCAGTACTTC.

This clone was detected once. This chain links TRBV7-3 with TRBJ2-3, with D possibly being TRBD1 (6 bases). Germline-derived CDR1 and CDR2 are SGHTA and FQGTGA. Trimming cost V 6 bases and J 2 bases, with 12 bases left between them. The length of the CDR3 is 14 residues. In nucleotides, the CDR3 is TGTGCCAGCAGTTCACAGGGAGCCACAGATACGCAGTATTTT. It codes for CASSSQGATDTQYF.

The rearrangement joins TRBV15 to TRBJ1-1; D possibly corresponds to TRBD1 (5 bases). V lost 6 bases, J lost 4 bases, and 15 bases lay in between. Looked up from germline, CDR1 is LNHNV and CDR2 is YYDKDF (reference sequence). CDR3 size: 14 residues. CDR3 nucleotide sequence: TGTGCCACCAGTCCCAGGGCTGATCTCACTGAAGCTTTCTTT. It translates to CATSPRADLTEAFF.

This chain joins TRBV7-9 and TRBJ2-1; maybe TRBD2 (6 bases). The V and J ends lost 3 bases and 4 bases respectively, with 10 bases between them. The germline CDR1 and CDR2 sequences are SEHNR and FQNEAQ (reference sequence). CDR3 length: 14 amino acids. The CDR3 sequence: CASSFRGRYNEQFF. Written as DNA, the CDR3 is TGTGCCAGCAGCTTCCGGGGGAGATACAATGAGCAGTTCTTC.

This sequence joins TRBV5-5 and TRBJ1-1, with TRBD1 as a possible D gene (6 bases). The V gene lost 2 bases and the J gene lost 1 base, with 12 bases spanning the gap. Germline V gene data show CDR1 as SGHKS and CDR2 as YYEKEE (reference sequence). This CDR3 contains 15 residues. Here the CDR3 DNA reads TGTGCCAGCAGCTTTTTGCCAGGGGAGAACACTGAAGCTTTCTTT. Translating gives CASSFLPGENTEAFF.

The chain carries TRBV25-1 and TRBJ2-1; TRBD2 matches at 11 bases. V lost 6 bases and J lost 2; bases outside the gene matches: 3. This CDR3 spans 15 amino acids. CDR1 MGHDK and CDR2 SYGVNS come from the germline V gene. CDR3 region: CASRSLAGAYNEQFF. The CDR3 coding sequence is TGTGCCAGCAGATCACTAGCGGGAGCCTACAATGAGCAGTTCTTC. The full variable domain, in which reference TRBV25-1 and TRBJ2-1 provide the parts outside the CDR3, is EADIYQTPRYLVIGTGKKITLECSQTMGHDKMYWYQQDPGMELHLIHYSYGVNSTEKGDLSSESTVSRIRTEHFPLTLESARPSHTSQYLCASRSLAGAYNEQFFGPGTRLTVL.

The gene calls are TRBV2 and TRBJ2-5, with a weak D call TRBD2 (6 bases). This CDR3 region has 14 residues. Germline-derived CDR1 and CDR2 are SNHLY and FYNNEI. V lost 6 bases to trimming and J lost 5 bases, with 16 bases between them. CDR3 nucleotides: TGTGCCAGCAGCCGCGGGACGCAGGTGGAGACCCAGTACTTC. The encoded protein is CASSRGTQVETQYF.

V usage is TRBV25-1 and J usage is TRBJ2-7, with a possible D match to TRBD2 (7 bases). The CDR3 loop spans 15 amino acids. Germline V CDR1 and CDR2: MGHDK, SYGVNS. Deletions cut 4 bases from V and 2 bases from J, with 15 bases between. The CDR3, as DNA: TGTGCCAGCAGTGTGGGGGGGGCAGGTGCCTACGAGCAGTACTTC. Its translation: CASSVGGAGAYEQYF.

The chain's CDR3 is CASSPSGTYEQYF. For the CDR3, the DNA is TGTGCCAGTAGTCCCAGCGGTACCTACGAGCAGTACTTC. J is TRBJ2-7 and V is TRBV19; perhaps TRBD2 as D (5 bases). The CDR3 contains 13 residues. V lost 5 bases, J lost 2 bases, and 10 bases lay in between. The germline V gene has CDR1 LNHDA and CDR2 SQIVND (reference sequence).

The genes are TRBV9 and TRBJ2-1; 8 bases align to TRBD2. V was pared by 0 bases and J by 7 bases, with 9 bases of the junction left unmatched. The CDR3 is 16 amino acids. Per the germline V gene, CDR1 is SGDLS and CDR2 is YYNGEE. The CDR3 loop is CASSVDPAGVRNEQFF. CDR3 sequence (DNA): TGTGCCAGCAGCGTAGATCCAGCGGGAGTGCGGAATGAGCAGTTCTTC.

This clone has more than one count but fewer than ten. The gene calls are TRBV2 and TRBJ1-2; 7 positions match TRBD1. Per the germline V gene, CDR1 is SNHLY and CDR2 is FYNNEI. Unmatched junction bases numbered 9, after V lost 0 bases and J lost 2 bases. The CDR3 length is 17 residues. The CDR3 DNA sequence: TGTGCCAGCAGTGAAGCAGGTGGAGGGGGCGCAAACTATGGCTACACCTTC. Its protein product is CASSEAGGGGANYGYTF.

The chain couples TRBV19 to TRBJ1-4; D possibly corresponds to TRBD1 (5 bases). Trimming stripped 9 bases from V and 2 bases from J, with 13 bases between. CDR1 is LNHDA, CDR2 SQIVND, per germline (reference sequence). This CDR3 spans 14 amino acids. CDR3 in amino acids: CASLAGTTNEKLFF. In DNA form, the CDR3 reads TGTGCCAGCTTAGCAGGGACTACTAATGAAAAACTGTTTTTT.

The CDR3 DNA is TGCGCCAGCAGGGGGGGACAGGGCGTCACCGGGGAGCTGTTTTTT. Amino acids: CASRGGQGVTGELFF. The chain links TRBV5-1 to TRBJ2-2, with 9 positions matching TRBD1. This CDR3 is 15 amino acids long. Germline V CDR1 and CDR2: SGHRS, YFSETQ. V lost 5 bases, J lost 4 bases, and 6 bases stayed unmatched.

The chain employs TRBV24-1 and TRBJ1-2, with TRBD1 as a possible D gene (6 bases). Germline values: CDR1 KGHDR, CDR2 SFDVKD. V lost 4 bases to trimming and J lost 6 bases, with 14 bases between them. The CDR3 covers 14 residues. CDR3 bases: TGTGCCACCAGTGACCCCCCCCCAGGGGATGGCTACACCTTC. This gives the protein CATSDPPPGDGYTF.